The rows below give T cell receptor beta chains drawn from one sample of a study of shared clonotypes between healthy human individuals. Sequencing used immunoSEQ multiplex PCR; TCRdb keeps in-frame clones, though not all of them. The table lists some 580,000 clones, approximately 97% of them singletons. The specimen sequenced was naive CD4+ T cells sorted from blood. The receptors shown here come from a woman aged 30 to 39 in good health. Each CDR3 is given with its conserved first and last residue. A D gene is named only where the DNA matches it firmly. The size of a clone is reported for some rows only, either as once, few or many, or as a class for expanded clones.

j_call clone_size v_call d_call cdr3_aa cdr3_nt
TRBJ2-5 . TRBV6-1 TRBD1 CASSETPGTGGWETQYF TGTGCCAGCAGTGAGACCCCCGGGACAGGGGGCTGGGAGACCCAGTACTTC
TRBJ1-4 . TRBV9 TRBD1 CASSVGQGPSEKLFF TGTGCCAGCAGCGTAGGACAGGGGCCGAGTGAAAAACTGTTTTTT
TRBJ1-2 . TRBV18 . CASSPDASSNYGYTF TGTGCCAGCTCACCAGACGCCAGTTCTAACTATGGCTACACCTTC
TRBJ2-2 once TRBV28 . CASRLVARAGELFF TGTGCCAGCAGGCTGGTAGCGAGGGCCGGGGAGCTGTTTTTT
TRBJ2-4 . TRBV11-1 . CASSLGGKGPTKNIQYF TGTGCCAGCAGCTTAGGGGGAAAGGGCCCTACCAAAAACATTCAGTACTTC
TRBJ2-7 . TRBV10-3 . CAISEFGTGYEQYF TGTGCCATCAGTGAGTTCGGGACGGGCTACGAGCAGTACTTC
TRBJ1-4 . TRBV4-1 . CASSSSTTNEKLFF TGCGCCAGCAGCTCGTCCACAACTAATGAAAAACTGTTTTTT
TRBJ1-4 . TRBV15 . CATSRVLGSPPKLFF TGTGCCACCAGCAGAGTTCTTGGGTCCCCGCCAAAACTGTTTTTT
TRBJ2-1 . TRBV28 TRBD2 CASSLETSGKYNEQFF TGTGCCAGCAGTTTGGAGACTAGCGGGAAGTATAATGAGCAGTTCTTC
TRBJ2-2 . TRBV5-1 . CASSLGNTGELFF TGCGCCAGCAGCTTAGGGAACACCGGGGAGCTGTTTTTT
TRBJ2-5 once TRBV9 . CASSAETSSRETQYF TGTGCCAGCAGCGCGGAAACTAGCTCCCGAGAGACCCAGTACTTC
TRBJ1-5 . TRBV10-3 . CAISSQGAGQPQHF TGTGCCATCAGTTCGCAGGGCGCAGGTCAGCCCCAGCATTTT
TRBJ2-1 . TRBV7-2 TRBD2 CASSPGEGLAESNEQFF TGTGCCAGCAGCCCCGGCGAAGGACTAGCGGAAAGCAATGAGCAGTTCTTC
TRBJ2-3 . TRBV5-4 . CASSLPATSTDTQYF TGTGCCAGCAGCTTGCCCGCGACTAGCACAGATACGCAGTATTTT
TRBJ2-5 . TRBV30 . CAWSRGGDRFRETQYF TGTGCCTGGAGTCGTGGGGGAGATCGATTTCGGGAGACCCAGTACTTC
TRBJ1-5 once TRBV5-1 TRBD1 CASSLTGGERNQPQHF TGCGCCAGCAGCCTGACAGGGGGGGAGCGCAATCAGCCCCAGCATTTT
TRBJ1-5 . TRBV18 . CASSPPRNNQPQHF TGTGCCAGCTCACCACCGCGTAACAATCAGCCCCAGCATTTT
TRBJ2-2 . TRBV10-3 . CAIGSVGNTGELFF TGTGCCATTGGTAGCGTGGGGAACACCGGGGAGCTGTTTTTT
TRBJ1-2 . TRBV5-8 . CASSPRGGWAYGYTF TGTGCCAGCAGTCCTCGTGGGGGCTGGGCCTATGGCTACACCTTC
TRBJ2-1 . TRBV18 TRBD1 CASSPLGTGLLF TGTGCCAGCTCACCACTGGGGACAGGCTTGCTCTTC
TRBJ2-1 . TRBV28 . CASSQPPTSDEQFF TGTGCCAGTTCTCAGCCCCCAACCAGCGATGAGCAGTTCTTC
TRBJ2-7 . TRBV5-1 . CASSLSGAHSYEQYF TGCGCCAGCAGCTTGTCTGGCGCCCACTCCTACGAGCAGTACTTC
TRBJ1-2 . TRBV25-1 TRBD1 CASSEPTGGGMAGGYTF TGTGCCAGCAGTGAGCCGACAGGGGGGGGGATGGCAGGTGGCTACACCTTC
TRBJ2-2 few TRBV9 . CASSADPNTGELFF TGTGCCAGCAGCGCCGATCCGAACACCGGGGAGCTGTTTTTT
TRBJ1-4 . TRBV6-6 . CASSRGADNEKLFF TGTGCCAGCAGTCGCGGGGCCGATAATGAAAAACTGTTTTTT
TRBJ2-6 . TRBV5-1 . CASSPSPASSSGANVLTF TGCGCCAGCAGCCCTAGTCCTGCTTCCAGCTCTGGGGCCAACGTCCTGACTTTC
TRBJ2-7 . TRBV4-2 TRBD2 CASSQPKSGEGTYEQYF TGTGCCAGCAGCCAGCCCAAATCGGGGGAGGGCACCTACGAGCAGTACTTC
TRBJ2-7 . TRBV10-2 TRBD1 CASSEAGTEYEQYF TGCGCCAGCAGTGAGGCTGGGACAGAGTACGAGCAGTACTTC
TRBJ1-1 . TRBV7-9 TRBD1 CASSLQGGGTEAFF TGTGCCAGCAGCTTACAAGGGGGCGGGACTGAAGCTTTCTTT
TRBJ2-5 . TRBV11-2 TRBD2 CASSSTLAGVETQYF TGTGCCAGCAGCTCGACTCTAGCGGGAGTAGAGACCCAGTACTTC
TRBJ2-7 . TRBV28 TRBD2 CASVKGLAGVSEQYF TGTGCCAGCGTGAAAGGACTAGCGGGAGTTTCCGAGCAGTACTTC
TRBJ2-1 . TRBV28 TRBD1 CASSTRGQPNNEQFF TGTGCCAGCAGTACCAGGGGACAGCCAAACAATGAGCAGTTCTTC
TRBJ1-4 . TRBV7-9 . CASSPQGGAFNEKLFF TGTGCCAGCAGCCCGCAAGGGGGGGCTTTTAATGAAAAACTGTTTTTT
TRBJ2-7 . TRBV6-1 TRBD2 CASSDRADGVSSGRQYEQYF TGTGCCAGCAGTGACCGGGCGGATGGTGTTAGTAGCGGGAGACAGTACGAGCAGTACTTC